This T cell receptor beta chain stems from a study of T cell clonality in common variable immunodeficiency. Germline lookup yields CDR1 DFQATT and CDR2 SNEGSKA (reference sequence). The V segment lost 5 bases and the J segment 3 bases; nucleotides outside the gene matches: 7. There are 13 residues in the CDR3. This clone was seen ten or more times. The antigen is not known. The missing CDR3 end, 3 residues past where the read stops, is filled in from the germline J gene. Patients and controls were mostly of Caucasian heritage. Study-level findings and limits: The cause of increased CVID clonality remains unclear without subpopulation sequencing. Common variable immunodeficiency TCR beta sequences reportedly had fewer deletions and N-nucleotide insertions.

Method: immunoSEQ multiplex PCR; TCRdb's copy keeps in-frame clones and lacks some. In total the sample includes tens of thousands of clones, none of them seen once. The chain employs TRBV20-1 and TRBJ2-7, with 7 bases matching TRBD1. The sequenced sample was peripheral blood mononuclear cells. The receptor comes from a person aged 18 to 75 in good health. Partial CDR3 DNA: TGCAGTGCTGGGGGACAGACGATCTACGAG. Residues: CSAGGQTIYE. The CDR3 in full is CSAGGQTIYEQYF.